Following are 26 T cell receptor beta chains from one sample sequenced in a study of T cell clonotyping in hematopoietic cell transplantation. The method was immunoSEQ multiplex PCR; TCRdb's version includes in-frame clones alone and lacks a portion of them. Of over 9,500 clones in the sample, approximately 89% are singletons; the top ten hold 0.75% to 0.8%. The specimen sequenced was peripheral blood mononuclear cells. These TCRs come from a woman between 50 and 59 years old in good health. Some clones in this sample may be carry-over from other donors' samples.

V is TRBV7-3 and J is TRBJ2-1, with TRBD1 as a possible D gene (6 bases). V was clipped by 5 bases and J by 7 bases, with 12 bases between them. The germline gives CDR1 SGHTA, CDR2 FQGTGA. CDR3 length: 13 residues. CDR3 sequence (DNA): TGTGCCAGCAGCCTACAGGGATCAAATGAGCAGTTCTTC. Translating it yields CASSLQGSNEQFF.

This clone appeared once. In DNA form, the CDR3 reads TGTGCCAGCAGCTTAGCGGTCACGGGTGGAGGCTACACCTTC. Protein sequence: CASSLAVTGGGYTF. This chain uses TRBV7-2 with TRBJ1-2; D ambiguous. CDR1 and CDR2 (germline): SGHTA, FQGNSA. This CDR3 spans 14 amino acids. V lost 0 bases to trimming and J lost 8 bases, with 13 bases between them.

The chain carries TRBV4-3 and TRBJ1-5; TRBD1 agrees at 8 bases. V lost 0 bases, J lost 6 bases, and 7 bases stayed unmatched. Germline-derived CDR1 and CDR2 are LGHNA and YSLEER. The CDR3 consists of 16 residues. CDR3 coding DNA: TGCGCCAGCAGCCAAGATGGCCAGGGGGCGGGTCAGCCCCAGCATTTT. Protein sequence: CASSQDGQGAGQPQHF.

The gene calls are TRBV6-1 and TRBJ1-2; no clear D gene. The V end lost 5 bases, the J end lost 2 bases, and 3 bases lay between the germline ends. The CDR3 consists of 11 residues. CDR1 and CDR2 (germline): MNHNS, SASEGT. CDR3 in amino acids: CASSLNYGYTF. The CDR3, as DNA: TGTGCCAGCAGTTTGAACTATGGCTACACCTTC.

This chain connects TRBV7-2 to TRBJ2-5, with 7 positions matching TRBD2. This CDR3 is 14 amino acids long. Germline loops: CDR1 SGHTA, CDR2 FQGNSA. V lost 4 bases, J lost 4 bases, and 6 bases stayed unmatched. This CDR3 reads CASSYGTTGETQYF. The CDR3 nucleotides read TGTGCCAGCAGCTACGGGACTACCGGAGAGACCCAGTACTTC.

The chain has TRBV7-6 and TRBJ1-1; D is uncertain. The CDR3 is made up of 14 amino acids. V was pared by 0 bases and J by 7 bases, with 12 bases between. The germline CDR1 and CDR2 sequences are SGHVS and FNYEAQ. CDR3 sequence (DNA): TGTGCCAGCAGCTTAGCGTGGGGAATGGGTGAAGCTTTCTTT. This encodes CASSLAWGMGEAFF.

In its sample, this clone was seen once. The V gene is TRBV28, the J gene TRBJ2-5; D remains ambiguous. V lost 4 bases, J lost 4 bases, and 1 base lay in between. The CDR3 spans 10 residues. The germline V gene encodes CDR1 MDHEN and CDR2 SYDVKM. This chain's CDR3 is CASSSETQYF. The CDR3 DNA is TGTGCCAGCAGTTCAGAGACCCAGTACTTC.

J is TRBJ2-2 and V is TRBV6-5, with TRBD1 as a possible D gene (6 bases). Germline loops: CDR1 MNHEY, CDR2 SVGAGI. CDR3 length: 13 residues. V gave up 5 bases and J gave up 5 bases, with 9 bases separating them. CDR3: CASSRTGTGELFF. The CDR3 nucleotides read TGTGCCAGCAGTCGTACAGGGACCGGGGAGCTGTTTTTT.

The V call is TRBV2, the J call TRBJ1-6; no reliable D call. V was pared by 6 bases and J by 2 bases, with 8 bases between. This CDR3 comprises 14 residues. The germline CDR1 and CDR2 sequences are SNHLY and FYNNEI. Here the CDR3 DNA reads TGTGCCAGCAGAGTGGCTCCCTATAATTCACCCCTCCACTTT. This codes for CASRVAPYNSPLHF.

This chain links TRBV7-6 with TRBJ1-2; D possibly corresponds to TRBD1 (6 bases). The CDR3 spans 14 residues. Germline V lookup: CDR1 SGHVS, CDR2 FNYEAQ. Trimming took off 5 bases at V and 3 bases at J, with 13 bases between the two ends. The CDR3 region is CASSLDTGYYGYTF. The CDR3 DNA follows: TGTGCCAGCAGCCTAGACACAGGGTACTATGGCTACACCTTC. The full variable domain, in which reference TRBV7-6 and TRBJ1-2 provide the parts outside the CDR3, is GAGVSQSPRYKVTKRGQDVALRCDPISGHVSLYWYRQALGQGPEFLTYFNYEAQQDKSGLPNDRFSAERPEGSISTLTIQRTEQRDSAMYRCASSLDTGYYGYTFGSGTRLTVV.

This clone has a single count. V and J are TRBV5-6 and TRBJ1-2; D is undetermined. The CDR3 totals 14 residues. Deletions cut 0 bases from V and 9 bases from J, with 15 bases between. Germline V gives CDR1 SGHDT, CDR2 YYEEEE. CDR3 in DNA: TGTGCCAGCAGCTTGGGACTTCTATCGGGAAGCTACACCTTC. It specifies CASSLGLLSGSYTF.

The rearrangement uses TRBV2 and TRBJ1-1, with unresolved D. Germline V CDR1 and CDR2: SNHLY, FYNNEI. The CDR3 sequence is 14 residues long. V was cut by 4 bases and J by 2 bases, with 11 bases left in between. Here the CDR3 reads CASSVVGFNTEAFF. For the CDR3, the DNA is TGTGCCAGCAGTGTTGTGGGGTTTAACACTGAAGCTTTCTTT.

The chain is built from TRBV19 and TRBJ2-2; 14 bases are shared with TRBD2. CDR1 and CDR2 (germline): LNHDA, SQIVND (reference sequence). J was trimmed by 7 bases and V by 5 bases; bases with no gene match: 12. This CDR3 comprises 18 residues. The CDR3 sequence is CASSLRLAGGPKGGELFF. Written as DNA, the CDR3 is TGTGCCAGTAGTCTGAGACTAGCGGGGGGGCCGAAGGGCGGGGAGCTGTTTTTT.

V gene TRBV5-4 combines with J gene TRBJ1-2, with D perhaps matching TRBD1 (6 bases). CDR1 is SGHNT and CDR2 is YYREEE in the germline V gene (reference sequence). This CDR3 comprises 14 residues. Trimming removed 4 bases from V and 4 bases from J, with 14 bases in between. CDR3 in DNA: TGTGCCAGCAGCCCTGGGGGACACCTCTATGGCTACACCTTC. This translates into CASSPGGHLYGYTF.

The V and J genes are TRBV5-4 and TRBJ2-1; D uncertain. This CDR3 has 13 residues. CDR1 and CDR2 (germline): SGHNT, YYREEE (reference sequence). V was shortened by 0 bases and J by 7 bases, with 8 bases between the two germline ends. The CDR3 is CASSLDSVNEQFF. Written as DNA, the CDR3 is TGTGCCAGCAGCTTGGATTCTGTGAATGAGCAGTTCTTC. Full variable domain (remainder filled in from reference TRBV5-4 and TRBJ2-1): ETGVTQSPTHLIKTRGQQVTLRCSSQSGHNTVSWYQQALGQGPQFIFQYYREEENGRGNFPPRFSGLQFPNYSSELNVNALELDDSALYLCASSLDSVNEQFFGPGTRLTVL.

The CDR3 nucleotides are TGTGCCAGCTCACCACCCCGGGGACCGTGGCAGTACTTC. Amino acid sequence: CASSPPRGPWQYF. The chain combines TRBV18 with TRBJ2-7; D possibly uses TRBD1 or TRBD2 (5 bases each). The CDR3 is 13 amino acids. In germline, CDR1 is KGHSH, CDR2 LQKENI. V was cut by 0 bases and J by 9 bases, with 12 bases left in between.

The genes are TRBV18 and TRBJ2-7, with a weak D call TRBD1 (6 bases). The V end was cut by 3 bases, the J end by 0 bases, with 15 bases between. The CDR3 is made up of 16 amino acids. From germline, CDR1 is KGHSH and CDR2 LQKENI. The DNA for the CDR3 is TGTGCCAGCTCACCGAGTTTATTGGGGGCCTCCTACGAGCAGTACTTC. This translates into CASSPSLLGASYEQYF.

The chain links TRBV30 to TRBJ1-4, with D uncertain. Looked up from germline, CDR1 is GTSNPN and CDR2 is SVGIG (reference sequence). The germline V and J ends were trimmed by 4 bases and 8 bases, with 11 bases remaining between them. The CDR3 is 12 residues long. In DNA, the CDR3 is TGTGCCTGGACCGCCCGGGGAGAAAAACTGTTTTTT. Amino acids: CAWTARGEKLFF.

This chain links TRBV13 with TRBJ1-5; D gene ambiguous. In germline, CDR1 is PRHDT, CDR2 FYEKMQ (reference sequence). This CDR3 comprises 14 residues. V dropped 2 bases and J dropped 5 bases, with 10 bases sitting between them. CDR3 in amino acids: CASSLRGGHQPQHF. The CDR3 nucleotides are TGTGCCAGCAGCTTACGGGGAGGTCATCAGCCCCAGCATTTT.

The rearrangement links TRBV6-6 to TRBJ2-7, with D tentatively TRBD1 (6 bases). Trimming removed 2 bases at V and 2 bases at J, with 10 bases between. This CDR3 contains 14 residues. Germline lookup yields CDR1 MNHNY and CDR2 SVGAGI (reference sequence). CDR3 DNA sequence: TGTGCCAGCAGTTACAGTCAGGGGACCTACGAGCAGTACTTC. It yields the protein CASSYSQGTYEQYF.

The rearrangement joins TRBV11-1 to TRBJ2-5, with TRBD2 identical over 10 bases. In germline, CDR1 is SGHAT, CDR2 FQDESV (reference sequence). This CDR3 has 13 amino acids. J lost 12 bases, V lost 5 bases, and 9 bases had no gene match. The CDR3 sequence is CASSPATSGWKYF. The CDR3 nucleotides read TGTGCCAGCAGCCCCGCGACTAGCGGGTGGAAGTACTTC.

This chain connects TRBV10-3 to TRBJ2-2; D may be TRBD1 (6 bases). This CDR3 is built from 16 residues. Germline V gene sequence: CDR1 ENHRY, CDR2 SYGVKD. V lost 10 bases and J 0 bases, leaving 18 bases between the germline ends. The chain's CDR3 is CATKWTAITNTGELFF. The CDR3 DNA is TGTGCCACCAAATGGACAGCTATAACGAACACCGGGGAGCTGTTTTTT.

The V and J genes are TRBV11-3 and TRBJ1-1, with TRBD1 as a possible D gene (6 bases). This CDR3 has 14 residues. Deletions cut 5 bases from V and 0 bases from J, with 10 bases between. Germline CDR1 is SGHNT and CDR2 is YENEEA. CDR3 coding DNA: TGTGCCAGCAGCAGGGACAACCTGAACACTGAAGCTTTCTTT. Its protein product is CASSRDNLNTEAFF.

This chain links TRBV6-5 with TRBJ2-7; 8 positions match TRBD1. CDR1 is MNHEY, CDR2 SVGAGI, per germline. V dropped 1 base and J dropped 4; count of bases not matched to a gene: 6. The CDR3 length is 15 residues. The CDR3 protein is CASSYYGQGTYEQYF. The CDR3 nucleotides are TGTGCCAGCAGTTACTACGGACAGGGTACTTACGAGCAGTACTTC.

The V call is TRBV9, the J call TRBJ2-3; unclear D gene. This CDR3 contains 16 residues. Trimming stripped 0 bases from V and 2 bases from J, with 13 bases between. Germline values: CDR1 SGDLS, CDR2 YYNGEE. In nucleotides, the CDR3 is TGTGCCAGCAGCGTAGGGCGGCGCACTCCCACAGATACGCAGTATTTT. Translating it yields CASSVGRRTPTDTQYF.

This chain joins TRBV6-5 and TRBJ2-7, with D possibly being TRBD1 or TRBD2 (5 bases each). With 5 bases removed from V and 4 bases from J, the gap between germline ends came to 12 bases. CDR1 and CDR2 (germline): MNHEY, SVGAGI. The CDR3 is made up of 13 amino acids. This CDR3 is CASSRDPLYEQYF. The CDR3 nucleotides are TGTGCCAGCAGTCGGGACCCCCTTTACGAGCAGTACTTC.